This is a list of T cell receptor beta chains from one sample in a study of OX40 agonist ivuxolimab in advanced cancers. Profiled with immunoSEQ multiplex PCR; TCRdb holds only in-frame clones, not every one. The data contain some 80,000 clones, approximately 85% of them singletons. Sequenced material: CD4+ or CD8+ T cells sorted from blood, taken in a trial of the OX40 agonist ivuxolimab. The receptors were gathered from an adult with an advanced solid tumor such as melanoma, head and neck, liver or kidney cancer. Each CDR3 is given with its conserved first and last residue. D genes are given only for firm matches. For some rows the clone size is stated as once, few or many, or as a class when expanded; others skip it.

J,V,D,size,length,DNA,CDR3
TRBJ1-2,TRBV9,.,.,13,TGTGCCAGCAGCTGGGACGGCTCCTATGGCTACACCTTC,CASSWDGSYGYTF
TRBJ2-7,TRBV19,.,.,12,TGTGCCAGTGGAGGGCCAGGGTTCGAGCAGTACTTC,CASGGPGFEQYF
TRBJ2-4,TRBV7-2,.,.,15,TGTGCCAGCAGCCCATCGTGGGGCCGGGGAAACATTCAGTACTTC,CASSPSWGRGNIQYF
TRBJ1-1,TRBV19,TRBD1,.,14,TGTGCCAGTAGGGGGGGGACAGGACGAACTGAAGCTTTCTTT,CASRGGTGRTEAFF
TRBJ2-5,TRBV29-1,.,.,13,TGCAGCGTTGATGGGGGGTTACGAGAGACCCAGTACTTC,CSVDGGLRETQYF
TRBJ2-7,TRBV6-5,.,.,13,TGTGCCAGCAGAATACCCAGCTCCTACGAGCAGTACTTC,CASRIPSSYEQYF
TRBJ2-1,TRBV20-1,.,.,11,TGCAGTGCAACCCGACTAGTTGAGCAGTTCTTC,CSATRLVEQFF
TRBJ2-1,TRBV7-8,TRBD2,.,15,TGTGCCAGCAGCCGCTTCGGGGGGTCCTACAATGAGCAGTTCTTC,CASSRFGGSYNEQFF
TRBJ2-1,TRBV2,TRBD2,.,17,TGTGCCAGCAGCCTCCACCTAACTAGCGGGGGGATCAATGAGCAGTTCTTC,CASSLHLTSGGINEQFF
TRBJ1-2,TRBV10-3,.,.,10,TGTGCCTTACGGGAGGGTGGCTACACCTTC,CALREGGYTF
TRBJ2-7,TRBV19,.,.,12,TGTGCCAGTAGCCCACAGGGTAACGAGCAGTACTTC,CASSPQGNEQYF
TRBJ2-2,TRBV4-3,.,.,14,TGCGCCAGCAGCCAAGATCGGTACACCGGGGAGCTGTTTTTT,CASSQDRYTGELFF
TRBJ2-1,TRBV29-1,.,.,10,TGCAGCGTTGATGCCAATGAGCAGTTCTTC,CSVDANEQFF
TRBJ1-2,TRBV7-2,.,once,13,TGTGCCAGCAGCCCCCCTAGGGACGCACCGCGGACCTTC,CASSPPRDAPRTF
TRBJ2-7,TRBV7-7,TRBD2,.,15,TGTGCTAGCAGCCCCGCGGGAGGGTCCGCCTACGAGCAGTACTTC,CASSPAGGSAYEQYF
TRBJ1-1,TRBV5-4,.,.,13,TGTGCCAGCAGCCTGCAGGGGAACACTGAAGCTTTCTTT,CASSLQGNTEAFF
TRBJ1-3,TRBV19,TRBD1,.,13,TGTGCCAGTAGTTTGGACAGGGGAAACACCATATATTTT,CASSLDRGNTIYF
TRBJ1-4,TRBV5-6,.,.,13,TGTGCCAGCAGCTTGGCACAGGGTGAAAAACTGTTTTTT,CASSLAQGEKLFF
TRBJ1-2,TRBV30,.,.,12,TGTGCCTGGAGTACAGGGAACGGAGGCTACACCTTC,CAWSTGNGGYTF
TRBJ2-4,TRBV6-5,.,.,15,TGTGCCAGCAGTTACTCATCGGGCAGGGGTGACATTCAGTACTTC,CASSYSSGRGDIQYF
TRBJ2-3,TRBV18,.,few,19,TGTGCCAGCTCACCCCCGGCCCCCGAGACGACCATGGGGACAGATACGCAGTATTTT,CASSPPAPETTMGTDTQYF
TRBJ1-6,TRBV5-8,.,.,15,TGTGCCAGCAGCCGCAGAGGAGGGAATCGGTCACCCCTCCACTTT,CASSRRGGNRSPLHF
TRBJ2-1,TRBV9,TRBD1,.,18,TGTGCCAGCAGCGCCCGGGCGGACAGGGGGACCCCCTACAATGAGCAGTTCTTC,CASSARADRGTPYNEQFF
TRBJ2-1,TRBV6-5,.,.,11,TGTGCCAGCAGTTACTCGATTGAGCAGTTCTTC,CASSYSIEQFF
TRBJ2-2,TRBV18,TRBD2,.,16,TGTGCCAGCTCACTTGGGACTAGCGCGGGATACGACGGGCTGTTTTTT,CASSLGTSAGYDGLFF
TRBJ2-1,TRBV9,TRBD2,.,15,TGTGCCAGCAGCGTAGTTAGCGGGGGGGCGCATGAGCAGTTCTTC,CASSVVSGGAHEQFF
TRBJ1-5,TRBV5-5,.,.,14,TGTGCCAGCAGCTTGGACAGCGACAATCAGCCCCAGCATTTT,CASSLDSDNQPQHF
TRBJ2-3,TRBV27,TRBD2,.,15,TGTGCCAGCAGACGTATTCTAGCGGGGGAAGATACGCAGTATTTT,CASRRILAGEDTQYF
TRBJ1-3,TRBV9,.,.,12,TGTGCCAGCAGCCGCGCGGAGGGGACCATATATTTT,CASSRAEGTIYF
TRBJ1-1,TRBV11-3,.,.,14,TGTGCCAGCAGCTTAGGCGGCAGGAACACTGAAGCTTTCTTT,CASSLGGRNTEAFF
TRBJ1-2,TRBV18,.,.,15,TGTGCCAGCTCACCCGAGACCCGATCCCGCACAGGCTACACCTTC,CASSPETRSRTGYTF
TRBJ2-1,TRBV7-2,.,.,13,TGTGCCAGCAGCCCCCGACGGGGCGGGGAGCAGTTCTTC,CASSPRRGGEQFF
TRBJ2-1,TRBV13,TRBD1,.,15,TGTGCCAGCCTTCCGGGACAGAACTCCTACAATGAGCAGTTCTTC,CASLPGQNSYNEQFF